Shown below are 29 T cell receptor beta chains from a single sample sequenced in a study of siplizumab effects on memory and regulatory T cells. TCRdb's copy holds only in-frame clones and misses some; the assay was immunoSEQ multiplex PCR. The sample consists of roughly 60,000 clones, approximately 95% of them appearing once. Sequencing input: CD8+ T cells sorted from blood. The receptors here all came from a human donor in good health.

This clone was seen once. The V gene is TRBV7-6, the J gene TRBJ2-3; TRBD1 aligns across 8 bases. The germline V gene encodes CDR1 SGHVS and CDR2 FNYEAQ. Trimming removed 4 bases from V and 2 bases from J; junction bases left unmatched: 2. The CDR3 totals 14 residues. The CDR3 DNA reads as TGTGCCAGCAGCTCCAGGGGGCTCACAGATACGCAGTATTTT. Encoded protein: CASSSRGLTDTQYF.

This chain connects TRBV6-5 to TRBJ2-7, with 9 bases that match TRBD2. The junction had 11 bases not matched to a gene; V was cut back by 10 bases and J by 7 bases. This CDR3 is built from 13 residues. Germline assignment: CDR1 MNHEY and CDR2 SVGAGI. This chain's CDR3 is CATSGSGSSEQYF. CDR3 nucleotide sequence: TGTGCCACATCGGGTAGCGGGAGTTCTGAGCAGTACTTC.

The CDR3 nucleotides read TGTGCCAGCAGCTCTGGGTCATTCGGACTCCACGGTCCTGAGCAGTTCTTC. It codes for CASSSGSFGLHGPEQFF. The chain has TRBV7-9 and TRBJ2-1; D may be TRBD2 (5 bases). This CDR3 is built from 17 residues. V was shortened by 4 bases and J by 9 bases, with 25 bases between the two germline ends. The germline CDR1 and CDR2 sequences are SEHNR and FQNEAQ (reference sequence).

This rearrangement joins TRBV10-1 to TRBJ2-5; 7 bases agree with TRBD1. This CDR3 comprises 14 residues. Trimming cost V 5 bases and J 3 bases; bases outside gene matches: 6. Per germline, CDR1 WNHNN and CDR2 SYGVQD (reference sequence). The CDR3 bases are TGCGCCAGCAGTAGGGACAGCCCAAAAGAGACCCAGTACTTC. Amino acids: CASSRDSPKETQYF.

The V call is TRBV18, the J call TRBJ1-4, with D possibly TRBD1 on 5 matching bases. The V end was cut by 6 bases, the J end by 6 bases, with 14 bases between. The CDR3 is made up of 14 amino acids. Germline-derived CDR1 and CDR2 are KGHSH and LQKENI. The CDR3 DNA sequence: TGTGCCAGCTCCCGTGGCAGGGAGGATGAAAAACTGTTTTTT. It codes for CASSRGREDEKLFF. The variable domain in full, completed from reference TRBV18 and TRBJ1-4, reads NAGVMQNPRHLVRRRGQEARLRCSPMKGHSHVYWYRQLPEEGLKFMVYLQKENIIDESGMPKERFSAEFPKEGPSILRIQQVVRGDSAAYFCASSRGREDEKLFFGSGTQLSVL.

The chain uses TRBV6-5 and TRBJ2-1; no definite D call. V lost 2 bases and J lost 10, with 12 bases in between. The CDR3 runs to 13 residues. The germline CDR1 and CDR2 sequences are MNHEY and SVGAGI. CDR3: CASSYDRNVEQFF. CDR3 nucleotide sequence: TGTGCCAGCAGTTACGACCGAAACGTGGAGCAGTTCTTC.

This chain joins TRBV2 and TRBJ2-5; 7 bases align to TRBD1. Germline V gene data show CDR1 as SNHLY and CDR2 as FYNNEI. The CDR3 spans 14 residues. The J segment lost 10 bases and the V segment lost 5 bases, leaving 13 bases of the junction unmatched. The CDR3 region has the DNA TGTGCCAGCAGTACAGGGGCCTCCATGGTCGACCAGTACTTC. Encoded protein: CASSTGASMVDQYF.

The chain joins TRBV2 to TRBJ2-7; 9 bases agree with TRBD2. After removal of 4 bases from V and 6 bases from J, the junction contained 7 bases not matched to a gene. Germline V gene lookup returns CDR1 SNHLY and CDR2 FYNNEI. The CDR3 covers 14 residues. CDR3 sequence reads: CASSGLAGAREQYF. CDR3 in DNA: TGTGCCAGCAGTGGGTTAGCGGGGGCCCGCGAGCAGTACTTC.

The table lists this clone with a few counts. The chain couples TRBV9 to TRBJ2-2; perhaps D is TRBD1 or TRBD2 (5 bases each). The V end lost 3 bases, the J end lost 1 base, and 13 bases lay between the germline ends. The CDR3 runs to 16 residues. Germline loops: CDR1 SGDLS, CDR2 YYNGEE. CDR3 protein: CASSDMGPLNTGELFF. The CDR3 DNA reads TGTGCCAGCAGCGACATGGGACCGCTGAACACCGGGGAGCTGTTTTTT.

V usage is TRBV6-5 and J usage is TRBJ2-7; the D is unclear. The CDR3 runs 14 residues. CDR1 is MNHEY and CDR2 is SVGAGI in the germline V gene. Deletions cut 2 bases from V and 3 bases from J, with 11 bases between. CDR3 nucleotide sequence: TGTGCCAGCAGTTACGAGGCGTTCGGCTACGAGCAGTACTTC. It yields the protein CASSYEAFGYEQYF.

This chain joins TRBV15 and TRBJ2-7, with 7 bases identical to TRBD1. Germline CDR1 LNHNV, CDR2 YYDKDF (reference sequence). V shed 2 bases and J 2 bases; nucleotides not matched to a gene: 0. The CDR3 runs to 13 residues. DNA of the CDR3: TGTGCCACCAGCAGACAGGGGGCCTACGAGCAGTACTTC. Translated: CATSRQGAYEQYF.

The gene calls are TRBV4-1 and TRBJ2-2; D unresolved. The CDR3 consists of 12 residues. Germline loops: CDR1 MGHRA, CDR2 YSYEKL. V dropped 4 bases and J dropped 8 bases, with 8 bases sitting between them. CDR3 in amino acids: CASSPLGGELFF. The CDR3 DNA is TGCGCCAGCAGCCCCCTGGGGGGGGAGCTGTTTTTT.

This chain links TRBV21-1 with TRBJ2-3; the D call of TRBD1 is as the table states it, not checked on the DNA. TRBV21-1 is shown as a pseudogene. The CDR3 covers 16 residues. The CDR3 nucleotides are TGTGCCAGCAGCACCCCGGGACAGGGGTGCACAGATACGCAGTATTTT. Translating gives CASSTPGQGCTDTQYF.

The J gene is TRBJ2-3, the V gene TRBV2, with D uncertain. CDR3 length equals 13 residues. Per the germline V gene, CDR1 is SNHLY and CDR2 is FYNNEI. The ends were cut back, 10 bases at V and 2 bases at J, with 13 bases in the middle. CDR3 coding DNA: TGTGCCACCGATCCGGACGCCACAGATACGCAGTATTTT. This translates into CATDPDATDTQYF.

The chain uses TRBV6-5 and TRBJ2-1; possibly TRBD1 for D (6 bases). This CDR3 has 14 amino acids. V gave up 2 bases and J gave up 2 bases, with 7 bases separating them. Germline lookup yields CDR1 MNHEY and CDR2 SVGAGI. CDR3 bases: TGTGCCAGCAGTTACGGGGGCGCCTACAATGAGCAGTTCTTC. It encodes CASSYGGAYNEQFF.

The V call is TRBV4-1, the J call TRBJ1-5; D is undetermined. V was pared by 4 bases and J by 4 bases, with 11 bases between. This CDR3 is built from 14 residues. CDR1 is MGHRA, CDR2 YSYEKL, per germline. CDR3 coding DNA: TGCGCCAGCAGCCCTATTGGTGGGAATCAGCCCCAGCATTTT. Residues: CASSPIGGNQPQHF.

In DNA, the CDR3 is TGTGCCAGTACCCAGGGTGCATCCCTGGCGAACACCGGGGAGCTGTTTTTT. Residues: CASTQGASLANTGELFF. This sequence joins TRBV19 and TRBJ2-2; perhaps TRBD1 as D (5 bases). V was clipped by 7 bases and J by 0 bases, with 18 bases between them. Germline values: CDR1 LNHDA, CDR2 SQIVND (reference sequence). The CDR3 length is 17 residues.

CDR3 in amino acids: CASSQADLDIQYF. In DNA form, the CDR3 reads TGCGCCAGCAGCCAAGCTGATCTTGACATTCAGTACTTC. V and J are TRBV4-1 and TRBJ2-4; D remains ambiguous. V lost 1 base, J lost 8 bases, and 9 bases lay in between. The V gene's germline CDR1 is MGHRA and CDR2 YSYEKL. The CDR3 spans 13 residues.

V usage is TRBV4-1 and J usage is TRBJ2-1; either TRBD1 or TRBD2 may supply D (5 bases each). The CDR3 is 14 amino acids. Germline V gives CDR1 MGHRA, CDR2 YSYEKL. Deletions cut 1 base from V and 7 bases from J, with 11 bases between. The CDR3 DNA sequence: TGCGCCAGCAGCCAAGCCGAGGGGTCTAATGAGCAGTTCTTC. Translated: CASSQAEGSNEQFF.

V usage is TRBV6-6 and J usage is TRBJ2-7; 7 nucleotides line up with TRBD1. V shed 0 bases and J 0 bases; nucleotides not matched to a gene: 2. Germline-derived CDR1 and CDR2 are MNHNY and SVGAGI (reference sequence). The CDR3 contains 15 residues. CDR3 region: CASSYSGQFSYEQYF. The CDR3 coding sequence is TGTGCCAGCAGTTACTCGGGACAGTTCTCCTACGAGCAGTACTTC.

The chain joins TRBV4-1 to TRBJ2-7, with TRBD1 identical over 7 bases. Germline CDR1 reads MGHRA; CDR2 reads YSYEKL. J lost 2 bases, V lost 0 bases, and 7 bases had no gene match. The CDR3 consists of 16 residues. CDR3 residues: CASSQEGDGTAYEQYF. The CDR3 nucleotides are TGCGCCAGCAGCCAAGAAGGGGACGGGACAGCCTACGAGCAGTACTTC.

The chain has TRBV6-5 and TRBJ1-5, with D possibly TRBD1 on 5 matching bases. The germline CDR1 and CDR2 sequences are MNHEY and SVGAGI. V lost 6 bases and J lost 0, with 12 bases in between. The CDR3 consists of 15 residues. In DNA form, the CDR3 reads TGTGCCAGCAGCCTAGACAGCTATAGCAATCAGCCCCAGCATTTT. Translated, it gives CASSLDSYSNQPQHF.

The V call is TRBV7-6, the J call TRBJ2-7; D unclear. The V gene's germline CDR1 is SGHVS and CDR2 FNYEAQ. CDR3 length: 16 amino acids. The V end was cut by 5 bases, the J end by 3 bases, with 20 bases between. CDR3 region: CASSAIRAAPNYEQYF. The CDR3 region has the DNA TGTGCCAGCAGCGCCATAAGGGCAGCCCCTAACTACGAGCAGTACTTC.

This rearrangement joins TRBV9 to TRBJ1-1, with D tentatively TRBD1 (6 bases). The CDR3 totals 13 residues. Looked up from germline, CDR1 is SGDLS and CDR2 is YYNGEE. V lost 6 bases, J lost 4 bases, and 13 bases lay in between. The CDR3: CASTAGGATEAFF. The CDR3, as DNA: TGTGCCAGCACAGCCGGGGGGGCCACTGAAGCTTTCTTT.

This sequence joins TRBV25-1 and TRBJ2-2; no firm D call. V was clipped by 1 base and J by 6 bases, with 6 bases between them. Per germline, CDR1 MGHDK and CDR2 SYGVNS. This CDR3 has 13 amino acids. CDR3 residues: CASSEWLAGELFF. The CDR3, as DNA: TGTGCCAGCAGTGAATGGCTAGCCGGGGAGCTGTTTTTT.

The J gene is TRBJ2-5, the V gene TRBV28; D remains unclear. Germline CDR1 and CDR2: MDHEN and SYDVKM. Trimming left V 6 bases short and J 5 bases short, with 16 bases between. This CDR3 comprises 14 residues. The CDR3 loop reads CASSQGYERETQYF. The DNA of the CDR3 is TGTGCCAGCAGCCAAGGATACGAGCGCGAGACCCAGTACTTC.

The CDR3 protein is CASSLVVLAGGFPYEQYF. The CDR3 DNA reads as TGTGCCAGCAGCTTAGTAGTCCTAGCGGGAGGGTTCCCCTACGAGCAGTACTTC. The chain carries TRBV7-2 and TRBJ2-7, with 12 bases lining up with TRBD2. The CDR3 is made up of 18 amino acids. V shed 1 base and J 2 bases; nucleotides not matched to a gene: 9. Germline lookup yields CDR1 SGHTA and CDR2 FQGNSA.

The chain is built from TRBV4-1 and TRBJ2-7; the match to TRBD1 covers 8 bases. Germline V lookup: CDR1 MGHRA, CDR2 YSYEKL. This CDR3 has 14 amino acids. J lost 3 bases, V lost 2 bases, and 3 bases had no gene match. CDR3 region: CASSQRTGNYEQYF. CDR3 in DNA: TGCGCCAGCAGCCAAAGGACAGGGAACTACGAGCAGTACTTC.

The rearrangement links TRBV7-8 to TRBJ2-2; maybe TRBD1 (6 bases). The CDR3 contains 15 residues. Deletions cut 5 bases from V and 3 bases from J, with 13 bases between. Germline-derived CDR1 and CDR2 are SGHVS and FQNEAQ. CDR3 loop: CASSQGTTDTGELFF. The CDR3 region has the DNA TGTGCCAGCAGCCAAGGGACAACCGACACCGGGGAGCTGTTTTTT.